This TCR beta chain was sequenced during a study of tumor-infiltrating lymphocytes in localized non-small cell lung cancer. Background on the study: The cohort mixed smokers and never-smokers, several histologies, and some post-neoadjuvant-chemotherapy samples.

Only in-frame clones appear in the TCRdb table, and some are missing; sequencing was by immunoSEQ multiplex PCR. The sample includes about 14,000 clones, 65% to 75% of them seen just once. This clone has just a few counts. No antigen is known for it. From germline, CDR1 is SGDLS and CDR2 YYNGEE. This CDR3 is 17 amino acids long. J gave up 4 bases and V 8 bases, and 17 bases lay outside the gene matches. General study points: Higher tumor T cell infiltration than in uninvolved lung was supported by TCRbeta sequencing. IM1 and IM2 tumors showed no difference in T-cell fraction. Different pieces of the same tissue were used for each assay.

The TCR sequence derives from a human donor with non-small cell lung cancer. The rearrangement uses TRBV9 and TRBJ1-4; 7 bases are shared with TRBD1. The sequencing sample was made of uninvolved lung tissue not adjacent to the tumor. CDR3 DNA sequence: TGTGCCAGACCGACAGGGCCAACCCTCGACAGTAATGAAAAACTGTTTTTT. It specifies CARPTGPTLDSNEKLFF.